Following are 11 T cell receptor beta chains from one sample sequenced in a study of shared clonotypes between healthy human individuals. Sequencing used immunoSEQ multiplex PCR; TCRdb keeps in-frame clones, though not all of them. This sample has about 700,000 clones; 74% occur once, and the top ten carry over 1.5%. The sequencing input was memory CD4+ T cells sorted from blood. Subset defined: CD45RA-negative fraction. These receptors all come from a woman aged 25-40 years in good health.

This clone was recorded a few times. The V call is TRBV5-1, the J call TRBJ2-7, with TRBD1 as a possible D gene (5 bases). The CDR3 totals 12 residues. V was clipped by 4 bases and J by 4 bases, with 9 bases between them. Germline V gene lookup returns CDR1 SGHRS and CDR2 YFSETQ. The CDR3 bases are TGCGCCAGCAGCGAGACAGCTTACGAGCAGTACTTC. This codes for CASSETAYEQYF.

This rearrangement joins TRBV4-1 to TRBJ1-1; 7 bases are shared with TRBD1. V trimming: 5 bases; J trimming: 4 bases; junction bases outside the gene matches: 25. The CDR3 loop spans 20 amino acids. Looked up from germline, CDR1 is MGHRA and CDR2 is YSYEKL. CDR3 protein: CASSLRIRQGGFGGATEAFF. For the CDR3, the DNA is TGCGCCAGCAGCTTGCGTATACGACAGGGAGGGTTCGGAGGAGCCACTGAAGCTTTCTTT.

V gene TRBV19 combines with J gene TRBJ2-3, with 9 nucleotides matching TRBD2. Germline V gives CDR1 LNHDA, CDR2 SQIVND (reference sequence). V trimming: 6 bases; J trimming: 5 bases; junction bases outside the gene matches: 12. The CDR3 runs to 16 residues. CDR3 nucleotide sequence: TGTGCCAGTAGGAAACAGGGTAGCGGGAGTAAAGATACGCAGTATTTT. Its protein product is CASRKQGSGSKDTQYF.

The chain has TRBV28 and TRBJ2-3; a possible D gene is TRBD2 (6 bases). Germline V gene lookup returns CDR1 MDHEN and CDR2 SYDVKM. There are 14 residues in the CDR3. Trimming left V 4 bases short and J 0 bases short, with 8 bases between. CDR3 sequence reads: CASSSGVSTDTQYF. The CDR3 DNA follows: TGTGCCAGCAGTTCGGGGGTTAGCACAGATACGCAGTATTTT.

This clone has a single count. The chain carries TRBV11-2 and TRBJ2-7; D is uncertain. V lost 5 bases to trimming and J lost 3 bases, with 14 bases between them. The CDR3 is made up of 14 amino acids. Germline V gene data show CDR1 as SGHAT and CDR2 as FQNNGV. The CDR3 DNA is TGTGCCAGCAGCCTGATAGCAGCCAACTACGAGCAGTACTTC. Amino acids: CASSLIAANYEQYF. Complete variable domain (other parts from reference TRBV11-2 and TRBJ2-7): EAGVAQSPRYKIIEKRQSVAFWCNPISGHATLYWYQQILGQGPKLLIQFQNNGVVDDSQLPKDRFSAERLKGVDSTLKIQPAKLEDSAVYLCASSLIAANYEQYFGPGTRLTVT.

At least ten counts were recorded for this clone. The chain employs TRBV2 and TRBJ2-2; D gene uncertain. The V end lost 7 bases, the J end lost 7 bases, and 16 bases lay between the germline ends. The CDR3 sequence is 14 residues long. CDR1 is SNHLY, CDR2 FYNNEI, per germline. The CDR3 coding sequence is TGTGCCAGCAAAATGGAAAACGAGGTCGGGGAGCTGTTTTTT. Protein: CASKMENEVGELFF.

The CDR3 region is CASSQRTGGNEKLFF. The CDR3 DNA follows: TGCGCCAGCAGCCAACGTACAGGGGGCAATGAAAAACTGTTTTTT. The chain couples TRBV5-1 to TRBJ1-4; 9 bases match TRBD1. This CDR3 comprises 15 residues. Germline V lookup: CDR1 SGHRS, CDR2 YFSETQ. Trimming cost V 4 bases and J 5 bases; bases outside gene matches: 6.

With regard to this clone: The identical CDR3 is also encoded by other nucleotide sequences in the sample. The chain is built from TRBV18 and TRBJ2-7; TRBD1 agrees at 11 bases. V trimming: 0 bases; J trimming: 4 bases; junction bases outside the gene matches: 2. The CDR3 length is 15 residues. Germline values: CDR1 KGHSH, CDR2 LQKENI. CDR3 nucleotides: TGTGCCAGCTCACCACCTGGACAGGGGGCGTACGAGCAGTACTTC. Residues: CASSPPGQGAYEQYF.

J is TRBJ1-2 and V is TRBV4-1; the D gene is possibly TRBD1 (6 bases). CDR1 and CDR2 (germline): MGHRA, YSYEKL. CDR3 size: 15 residues. V dropped 4 bases and J dropped 6 bases, with 18 bases sitting between them. CDR3 DNA sequence: TGCGCCAGCAGCCTTCTCCGGGGGGGCCAGGATGGCTACACCTTC. Its translation is CASSLLRGGQDGYTF.

This clone was found once. The genes are TRBV6-5 and TRBJ2-2, with D perhaps matching TRBD1 or TRBD2 (5 bases each). Deletions cut 0 bases from V and 8 bases from J, with 10 bases between. The CDR3 extends over 14 amino acids. From germline, CDR1 is MNHEY and CDR2 SVGAGI. The CDR3 sequence is CASSYSRGVGELFF. The CDR3 coding sequence is TGTGCCAGCAGTTACTCGAGGGGAGTGGGGGAGCTGTTTTTT.

This clone has a handful of counts. This chain connects TRBV5-6 to TRBJ2-7, with D unresolved. CDR3 size: 14 residues. Trimming removed 0 bases from V and 2 bases from J, with 9 bases in between. Looked up from germline, CDR1 is SGHDT and CDR2 is YYEEEE. CDR3 DNA: TGTGCCAGCAGCTTGGGGCCCCTGACCTACGAGCAGTACTTC. Translating it yields CASSLGPLTYEQYF.